Sequencing of this T cell receptor beta chain was carried out in a study of blood T cell repertoires in COVID-19. Study details: Whether acute or convalescent, the COVID-19 samples came from the United States, Italy and Spain.

Between the trimmed V and J ends, which lost 5 bases and 4 bases, there was a span of 17 bases. Germline loops: CDR1 SGHAT, CDR2 FQDESV (reference sequence). The CDR3 is 15 amino acids. Sequenced by immunoSEQ multiplex PCR; TCRdb stores in-frame clones only, minus some. The table records fewer than 300,000 clones, around 89% of them present only once. V gene TRBV11-1 combines with J gene TRBJ1-2; a possible D gene is TRBD1 (5 bases). Material for sequencing was peripheral blood. This receptor was obtained from a man aged 25-40 years with acute or convalescent COVID-19. The CDR3 spells CASSRSNRGLYGYTF. CDR3 bases: TGTGCCAGCAGCAGATCAAATAGGGGCCTCTATGGCTACACCTTC.